This T cell receptor (beta chain) was captured in a study of HIV-infected children after antiretroviral therapy interruption. About the study: Recorded EBV and CMV exposure existed for most children. Weeks 0, 12, interruption end (24 or 48), and about 3 years post-study gave interruption-arm samples. Study conclusions and caveats: Naive CD4+ Gini coefficient rose by interruption end, suggesting clonal expansion.

Treatment described: PENTA 11 planned treatment interruption arm or continuous ART arm. Naive CD4+ CD45RA+ CD45RO- T cells were sorted from thawed PBMCs. Germline CDR1 is SGHRS and CDR2 is YFSETQ. CDR3 size: 14 residues. Trimming took off 1 base at V and 4 bases at J, with 11 bases between the two ends. RNA-based 3' RACE libraries used unique molecular identifiers. MiXCR, run by TCRdb on the 3' RACE reads, gives a single entry per CDR3 protein. The repertoire holds fewer than 100,000 distinct CDR3 sequences, under 8% seen once, with about 1.1% in the top ten. To note about this clonotype: Its antigen is undetermined.

The V call is TRBV5-1, the J call TRBJ1-1; tentatively, D is TRBD1 (6 bases). This receptor was obtained from a pool of human donors with HIV. The specimen comprised CD45RA+ CD4+ T cells from PBMCs, pooled from several time points, sampled from a donor given antiretroviral therapy, either interrupted or continuous. Subset: naive CD4+ CD45RA+ CD45RO- T cells. The CDR3 here is CASSLLGRGTEAFF. Written as DNA, the CDR3 is TGCGCCAGCAGCTTGCTCGGCAGGGGCACTGAAGCTTTCTTT.